Listed below are T cell receptor beta chains from one sample, sequenced in a study of T cell repertoires in cytomegalovirus infection. Antigens of these TCRs are unknown. TCRdb passed the reads through MiXCR, listing each CDR3 protein once. The sample records about 700,000 distinct CDR3 sequences, about 30% being singletons. The sample here was cultured PBMCs, taken from culture after CMV antigen stimulation. These receptors were obtained from a human donor in good health (CMV status not recorded). Some clones in this sample may be carry-over from other donors' samples. Each CDR3 is given with its conserved first and last residue. The D gene is left open where the match is weak. Expanded clones get a size class; other rows say once, few or many, or leave the size out.

12 | TRBJ2-2 | few | TRBV6-2/TRBV6-3 | NA | CASTVYAGELFF | TGTGCCAGCACCGTTTATGCCGGGGAGCTGTTTTTT
14 | TRBJ2-1 | NA | TRBV5-6 | TRBD2 | CASKTGTRVEEQFF | TGTGCCAGCAAAACCGGGACTAGAGTCGAAGAGCAGTTCTTC
15 | TRBJ1-2 | NA | TRBV5-4 | TRBD1 | CASSSATGANYGYTF | TGTGCCAGCAGCTCGGCGACAGGGGCTAACTATGGCTACACCTTC
15 | TRBJ1-6 | many | TRBV7-8 | NA | CASSPLRVGRSPLHF | TGTGCCAGCAGCCCCCTAAGGGTTGGTAGATCACCCCTCCACTTT
17 | TRBJ2-7 | few | TRBV7-2 | TRBD2 | CASSLFPTRDYELEQYF | TGTGCCAGCAGCTTATTCCCAACGAGGGACTACGAATTGGAGCAGTACTTC
15 | TRBJ1-4 | few | TRBV15 | NA | CATSRDRGVGEKLFF | TGTGCCACCAGCAGAGACAGGGGAGTGGGTGAAAAACTGTTTTTT
14 | TRBJ1-2 | NA | TRBV7-6 | NA | CASSLEAGVTGYTF | TGTGCCAGCAGCTTGGAAGCAGGCGTGACTGGCTACACCTTC
17 | TRBJ1-5 | few | TRBV5-6 | NA | CASSEGLGIGSNQPQHF | TGTGCCAGCAGCGAAGGTTTGGGAATTGGGAGCAATCAGCCCCAGCATTTT
16 | TRBJ1-2 | few | TRBV6-6 | NA | CASSRKARGTIYGYTF | TGTGCCAGCAGTCGAAAAGCGAGGGGGACTATCTATGGCTACACCTTC
17 | TRBJ2-3 | NA | TRBV4-2 | TRBD2 | CASSQLTSGTRGDTQYF | TGTGCCAGCAGCCAACTAACAAGTGGGACTAGAGGGGATACGCAGTATTTT
11 | TRBJ2-1 | NA | TRBV6-1 | TRBD1 | CASMDRGEQFF | TGTGCCAGCATGGACAGGGGTGAGCAGTTCTTC
15 | TRBJ2-3 | NA | TRBV6-6 | NA | CASSFRQTSTDTQYF | TGTGCCAGCAGTTTCCGACAGACTAGCACAGATACGCAGTATTTT
14 | TRBJ2-1 | few | TRBV6-1 | NA | CASSEVRGVQGQFF | TGTGCCAGCAGTGAAGTGCGCGGGGTCCAAGGGCAGTTCTTC
13 | TRBJ2-5 | NA | TRBV2 | TRBD2 | CASGGGGQETQYF | TGTGCCAGCGGCGGGGGTGGACAAGAGACCCAGTACTTC
13 | TRBJ1-1 | NA | TRBV24-1 | NA | CATMGVMNTEAFF | TGTGCCACCATGGGGGTAATGAACACTGAAGCTTTCTTT
16 | TRBJ2-1 | many | TRBV7-2 | TRBD2 | CASSPKATSSYNEQFF | TGTGCCAGCAGCCCTAAGGCGACTAGCAGCTACAATGAGCAGTTCTTC
13 | TRBJ2-1 | few | TRBV20-1 | NA | CSAPTSRRSEQFF | TGCAGTGCCCCCACGTCAAGGAGGTCCGAGCAGTTCTTC
13 | TRBJ1-1 | NA | TRBV28 | NA | CASTSAPGLIAFF | TGTGCCAGCACATCTGCGCCAGGGTTGATAGCTTTCTTT
18 | TRBJ2-5 | NA | TRBV28 | NA | CASSPNGQGRGFGETQYF | TGTGCCAGCAGTCCTAACGGACAAGGTAGAGGGTTTGGCGAGACCCAGTACTTC
12 | TRBJ1-6 | once | TRBV15 | NA | CATSRGASPLHF | TGTGCCACCAGCAGGGGGGCTTCACCCCTCCACTTT
12 | TRBJ1-2 | few | TRBV7-3 | NA | CASSQRYYGYTF | TGTGCCAGCAGCCAGAGATACTATGGCTACACCTTC
16 | TRBJ2-7 | few | TRBV20-1 | NA | CSARDVSKQFPYEQYF | TGCAGTGCTAGAGATGTTTCGAAACAGTTTCCCTACGAGCAGTACTTC